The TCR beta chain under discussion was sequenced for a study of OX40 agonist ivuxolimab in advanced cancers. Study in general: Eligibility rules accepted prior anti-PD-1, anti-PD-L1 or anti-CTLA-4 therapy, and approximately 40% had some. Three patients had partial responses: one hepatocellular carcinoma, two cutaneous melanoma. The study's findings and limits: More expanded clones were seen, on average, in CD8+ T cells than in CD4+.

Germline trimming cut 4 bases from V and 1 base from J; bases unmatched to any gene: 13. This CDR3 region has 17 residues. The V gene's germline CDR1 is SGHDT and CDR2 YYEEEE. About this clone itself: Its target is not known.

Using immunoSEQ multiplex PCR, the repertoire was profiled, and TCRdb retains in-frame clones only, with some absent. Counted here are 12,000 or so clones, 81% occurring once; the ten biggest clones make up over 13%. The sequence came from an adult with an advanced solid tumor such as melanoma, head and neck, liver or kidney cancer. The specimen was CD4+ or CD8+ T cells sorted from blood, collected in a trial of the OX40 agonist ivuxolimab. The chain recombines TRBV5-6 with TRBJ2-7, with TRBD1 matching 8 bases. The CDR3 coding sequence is TGTGCCAGCAGCGCGGGACCTTTGGGACAGGCTTCCTACGAGCAGTACTTC. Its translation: CASSAGPLGQASYEQYF. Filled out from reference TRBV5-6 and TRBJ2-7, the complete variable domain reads DAGVTQSPTHLIKTRGQQVTLRCSPKSGHDTVSWYQQALGQGPQFIFQYYEEEERQRGNFPDRFSGHQFPNYSSELNVNALLLGDSALYLCASSAGPLGQASYEQYFGPGTRLTVT.